Listed here is a single TCR beta chain. Its target is not known. This sample was included in a study of cytomegalovirus exposure and HLA in healthy donors. Study summary: A data release that came early held 80 million to 95 million unique TCRs from HLA-typed donors. General study results and limits: The study designated about 160 TCR beta chains cytomegalovirus-associated. Reports indicated that the classifier achieved high specificity and sensitivity in diagnosing cytomegalovirus status. In a later analysis, most CMV-associated TCR beta chains appeared HLA-restricted.

The CDR3 totals 12 residues. The ends were cut back, 1 base at V and 3 bases at J, with 4 bases in the middle. Germline V gene sequence: CDR1 SGHTA, CDR2 FQGTGA. The PCR had 60 Vbeta and 13 Jbeta primers. Measured with immunoSEQ multiplex PCR; TCRdb has only the in-frame clones, and not every one. This table holds about 67,000 clones. Source material: PBMCs. This clonotype was sampled from a woman under 40 in good health and CMV-seronegative. The chain links TRBV7-3 to TRBJ2-7; D gene unclear. The CDR3 coding sequence is TGTGCCAGCAGCTTAAAACACTACGAGCAGTACTTC. It specifies CASSLKHYEQYF.